These 3 T cell receptor beta chains originate from one sample sequenced in a study of T cells after yellow fever vaccination. TCRdb analysed the 5' RACE reads with MiXCR anew, one entry per CDR3 protein. The data hold 450,000 to 600,000 distinct CDR3 sequences, with around a sixth observed a single time. Sequences were derived from PBMCs, sampled about 5 days after the first yellow fever vaccination. The receptors originated from a man between 18 and 29 years old who received the YFV17D yellow fever vaccine.

Written as DNA, the CDR3 is TGCGCCAGCAGCTGGGGGAGCAACAATGAGCAGTTCTTC. Translating gives CASSWGSNNEQFF. This chain links TRBV5-1 with TRBJ2-1, with D possibly called TRBD1 or TRBD2 (5 bases each). Germline-derived CDR1 and CDR2 are SGHRS and YFSETQ. The CDR3 contains 13 residues. V lost 3 bases and J lost 5, with 9 bases in between.

The chain couples TRBV7-8 to TRBJ2-3, with 8 bases fitting TRBD2. Per germline, CDR1 SGHVS and CDR2 FQNEAQ. The length of the CDR3 is 17 residues. The junction had 9 bases not matched to a gene; V was cut back by 2 bases and J by 2 bases. The CDR3 spells CASSLNAGGLLTDTQYF. In DNA form, the CDR3 reads TGTGCCAGCAGCTTAAACGCGGGGGGACTTCTCACAGATACGCAGTATTTT.

The chain uses TRBV12-3 or TRBV12-4 and TRBJ2-2; 7 bases match TRBD1. The CDR3 extends over 16 amino acids. The ends lost 0 bases at V and 7 bases at J; junction bases unmatched: 8. CDR3 coding DNA: TGTGCCAGCAGTTTAGCGGAGACAGGGCTAGGCGGGGAGCTGTTTTTT. Protein product: CASSLAETGLGGELFF.